This is a list of T cell receptor beta chains from one sample in a study of technical replicates of blood from a handful of donors. The table came from immunoSEQ multiplex PCR; TCRdb's copy has only in-frame clones and leaves some out. The table records roughly 70,000 clones, approximately 90% of them present only once. Sequenced: T cells isolated from PBMCs. These TCRs come from a human donor in good health. The CDR3 runs from the conserved cysteine through the conserved F or W. Each record gives: J gene, clone size, V gene, D gene, CDR3 DNA, CDR3 protein. A D gene is named only where the DNA matches it firmly. Where a row states a size, it is once, few, many or the class of an expanded clone; other rows omit it.

j_call: TRBJ1-1; clone_size: NA; v_call: TRBV11-2; d_call: TRBD1; cdr3_nt: TGTGCCAGCAGCTTACTTCCGGGACAGGAGAACACTGAAGCTTTCTTT; cdr3_aa: CASSLLPGQENTEAFF
j_call: TRBJ1-1; clone_size: NA; v_call: TRBV21-1; d_call: NA; cdr3_nt: TGTGCCAGCAGCAATCTCATATTGCGGCAGAACACTGAAGCTTTCTTT; cdr3_aa: CASSNLILRQNTEAFF
j_call: TRBJ2-1; clone_size: NA; v_call: TRBV5-6; d_call: NA; cdr3_nt: TGTGCCAGCAGCTCGGGGTTGAGGGAGCCCCACAATGAGCAGTTCTTC; cdr3_aa: CASSSGLREPHNEQFF
j_call: TRBJ2-3; clone_size: NA; v_call: TRBV14; d_call: NA; cdr3_nt: TGTGCCAGCAGCCTCCACCCGGGAGCGAAGGGGGATACGCAGTATTTT; cdr3_aa: CASSLHPGAKGDTQYF
j_call: TRBJ2-1; clone_size: NA; v_call: TRBV4-2; d_call: TRBD2; cdr3_nt: TGTGCCAGCAGCCAAGAAGATAGCGAGCTAGCGGAAAAGCAGTTCTTC; cdr3_aa: CASSQEDSELAEKQFF
j_call: TRBJ2-3; clone_size: NA; v_call: TRBV5-1; d_call: TRBD1; cdr3_nt: TGCGCCAGCAGCTTGGCGACAGGGGCAGATACGCAGTATTTT; cdr3_aa: CASSLATGADTQYF
j_call: TRBJ2-3; clone_size: once; v_call: TRBV11-2; d_call: TRBD2; cdr3_nt: TGTGCCAGCTCAAAAGCGGGGCTTAGCACAGATACGCAGTATTTT; cdr3_aa: CASSKAGLSTDTQYF
j_call: TRBJ1-4; clone_size: few; v_call: TRBV2; d_call: TRBD1; cdr3_nt: TGTGCCAGCAAGAGGGACAGTGCAACTAATGAAAAACTGTTTTTT; cdr3_aa: CASKRDSATNEKLFF
j_call: TRBJ1-5; clone_size: NA; v_call: TRBV10-2; d_call: NA; cdr3_nt: TGCGCCAGCACAGGTGGGGGCGGTCAGCCCCAGCATTTT; cdr3_aa: CASTGGGGQPQHF
j_call: TRBJ2-7; clone_size: NA; v_call: TRBV7-3; d_call: NA; cdr3_nt: NA; cdr3_aa: CASTFRQDARAVLRAGHRVQYF
j_call: TRBJ1-1; clone_size: NA; v_call: TRBV7-2; d_call: NA; cdr3_nt: TGTGCCAGCAGCTTCTTAGTGGGGGCTGGGAACACTGAAGCTTTCTTT; cdr3_aa: CASSFLVGAGNTEAFF
j_call: TRBJ2-1; clone_size: NA; v_call: TRBV4-1; d_call: TRBD2; cdr3_nt: TGCGCCAGCAGCCCGGGACTAGCAGGCAATGAGCAGTTCTTC; cdr3_aa: CASSPGLAGNEQFF
j_call: TRBJ1-1; clone_size: once; v_call: TRBV5-1; d_call: TRBD1; cdr3_nt: TGCGCCAGCAGCCCTACCTCAACCGGGACAGGGGCTCTCGAAGCTTTCTTT; cdr3_aa: CASSPTSTGTGALEAFF
j_call: TRBJ2-3; clone_size: NA; v_call: TRBV7-9; d_call: NA; cdr3_nt: TGTGCCAGCAGCCTGTGGAGAACGGATACGCAGTATTTT; cdr3_aa: CASSLWRTDTQYF
j_call: TRBJ2-2; clone_size: NA; v_call: TRBV29-1; d_call: NA; cdr3_nt: TGCAGCGTTGCAGGGTCCGGGGAGCTGTTTTTT; cdr3_aa: CSVAGSGELFF
j_call: TRBJ2-5; clone_size: NA; v_call: TRBV4-1; d_call: TRBD2; cdr3_nt: TGCGCCAGCAGCCAAGAAGTGGCGGGAGGCCAGACCCAGTACTTC; cdr3_aa: CASSQEVAGGQTQYF
j_call: TRBJ2-5; clone_size: NA; v_call: TRBV28; d_call: NA; cdr3_nt: TGTGCCAGCAGTTTTCCCCGAGCACAAGAGACCCAGTACTTC; cdr3_aa: CASSFPRAQETQYF
j_call: TRBJ2-5; clone_size: NA; v_call: TRBV28; d_call: TRBD1; cdr3_nt: TGTGCCAGCAGACTCACAGGGGGCAGAGAGACCCAGTACTTC; cdr3_aa: CASRLTGGRETQYF
j_call: TRBJ2-2; clone_size: NA; v_call: TRBV5-1; d_call: TRBD1; cdr3_nt: TGCGCCAGCAGCCACGGACAGGTCACCGGGGAGCTGTTTTTT; cdr3_aa: CASSHGQVTGELFF
j_call: TRBJ1-1; clone_size: NA; v_call: TRBV29-1; d_call: TRBD1; cdr3_nt: TGCAGCGTTTTAATCCCAGGGGGCTTGAACACTGAAGCTTTCTTT; cdr3_aa: CSVLIPGGLNTEAFF
j_call: TRBJ1-2; clone_size: NA; v_call: TRBV19; d_call: NA; cdr3_nt: TGTGCCAGTAGTCCTCCCGATGGCTACACCTTC; cdr3_aa: CASSPPDGYTF
j_call: TRBJ2-7; clone_size: once; v_call: TRBV27; d_call: TRBD1; cdr3_nt: TGTGCCAGCGCTAACCTGGGACAGTACTACGAGCAGTACTTC; cdr3_aa: CASANLGQYYEQYF
j_call: TRBJ2-1; clone_size: NA; v_call: TRBV19; d_call: NA; cdr3_nt: TGTGCCAGTAGTATGGTGTTGCTAGCCGGTTACAATGAGCAGTTCTTC; cdr3_aa: CASSMVLLAGYNEQFF
j_call: TRBJ2-5; clone_size: NA; v_call: TRBV12-5; d_call: TRBD1; cdr3_nt: TGTGCTAGTGGTTTGAGGGACAGGGAAGAGACCCAGTACTTC; cdr3_aa: CASGLRDREETQYF
j_call: TRBJ2-7; clone_size: NA; v_call: TRBV27; d_call: TRBD2; cdr3_nt: TGTGCCAGCAGTTTATCCCGGGGGGGCAACGAGCAGTACTTC; cdr3_aa: CASSLSRGGNEQYF
j_call: TRBJ2-3; clone_size: NA; v_call: TRBV12-5; d_call: NA; cdr3_nt: TGTGCTAGTGGTTTGCCTGGGGGGACAGATACGCAGTATTTT; cdr3_aa: CASGLPGGTDTQYF
j_call: TRBJ2-7; clone_size: NA; v_call: TRBV5-1; d_call: NA; cdr3_nt: TGCGCCAGCAGCTTGTTTCGGGAGACCTACGAGCAGTACTTC; cdr3_aa: CASSLFRETYEQYF
j_call: TRBJ1-1; clone_size: NA; v_call: TRBV9; d_call: NA; cdr3_nt: TGTGCCAGCAGCGTAGAAATTAAGGGGACTGAAGCTTTCTTT; cdr3_aa: CASSVEIKGTEAFF
j_call: TRBJ2-7; clone_size: NA; v_call: TRBV9; d_call: TRBD1; cdr3_nt: TGTGCCAGCAGCATCTCCGGGACAGGGGTTTACGAGCAGTACTTC; cdr3_aa: CASSISGTGVYEQYF
j_call: TRBJ1-5; clone_size: NA; v_call: TRBV27; d_call: NA; cdr3_nt: TGTGCCAGCAGTAAGCGAGGACAGCGGTTGTCGGGCAATCAGCCCCAGCATTTT; cdr3_aa: CASSKRGQRLSGNQPQHF
j_call: TRBJ2-7; clone_size: NA; v_call: TRBV29-1; d_call: NA; cdr3_nt: TGCAGCGTTGTGTTTCAGGACTCCTACGAGCAGTACTTC; cdr3_aa: CSVVFQDSYEQYF
j_call: TRBJ2-7; clone_size: NA; v_call: TRBV29-1; d_call: NA; cdr3_nt: TGCAGCGTTTTGCCGACTAGCTCCTACGAGCAGTACTTC; cdr3_aa: CSVLPTSSYEQYF
j_call: TRBJ2-7; clone_size: once; v_call: TRBV11-2; d_call: NA; cdr3_nt: TGTGCCAGCAGCTTTACAGTCACCTACGAGCAGTACTTC; cdr3_aa: CASSFTVTYEQYF
j_call: TRBJ2-5; clone_size: NA; v_call: TRBV4-2; d_call: NA; cdr3_nt: TGTGCCAGCGCCCAGGGGACACTTCAAGAGACCCAGTACTTC; cdr3_aa: CASAQGTLQETQYF
j_call: TRBJ2-2; clone_size: NA; v_call: TRBV5-1; d_call: NA; cdr3_nt: TGCGCCAGCAGCTTATACTTTAACACCGGGGAGCTGTTTTTT; cdr3_aa: CASSLYFNTGELFF
j_call: TRBJ2-7; clone_size: NA; v_call: TRBV25-1; d_call: TRBD1; cdr3_nt: TGTGCCAGCAGTGGGGACAGGGGGCCCTACGAGCAGTACTTC; cdr3_aa: CASSGDRGPYEQYF
j_call: TRBJ2-1; clone_size: NA; v_call: TRBV19; d_call: TRBD1; cdr3_nt: TGTGCCAGTAGTAGGGGGAGACAGGGAATTCGGGATGAGCAGTTCTTC; cdr3_aa: CASSRGRQGIRDEQFF